This entry is about one TCR beta chain. Its target is not known. The sample is drawn from a study of identifying expanded T cells in peripheral blood. Findings and caveats of the study: Differentially abundant clones: about 1.3 between replicates, 16.4 at 2 to 3 weeks, 19 to 20 at four. Clone count variance between roughly 2-week samples rose with total template count.

CDR1 is SQVTM, CDR2 ANQGSEA, per germline. Trimming pared 7 bases from V and 9 bases from J, leaving 10 bases between. The CDR3 length is 10 residues. The table came from immunoSEQ multiplex PCR; TCRdb's copy has only in-frame clones and leaves some out. In the table there are 100,000 or so clones, around 85% of which are singletons. The clonotype originates from a person aged 18-70 years in good health. Sequencing used blood. The rearrangement links TRBV29-1 to TRBJ2-1; D not certain. CDR3 residues: CSAYMREQFF. The CDR3 nucleotides read TGCAGCGCGTATATGCGTGAGCAGTTCTTC.